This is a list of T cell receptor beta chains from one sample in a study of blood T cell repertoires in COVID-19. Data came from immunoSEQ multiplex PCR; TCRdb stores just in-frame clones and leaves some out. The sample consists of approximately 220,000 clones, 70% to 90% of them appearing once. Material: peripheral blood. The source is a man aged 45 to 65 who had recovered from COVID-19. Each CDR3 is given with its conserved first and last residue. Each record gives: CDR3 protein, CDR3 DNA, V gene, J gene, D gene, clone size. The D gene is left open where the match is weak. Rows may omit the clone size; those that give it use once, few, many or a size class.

CASSPRQGNLNTEAFF	TGTGCCAGCTCACCTCGACAGGGGAATCTGAACACTGAAGCTTTCTTT	TRBV18	TRBJ1-1	TRBD1	NA
CASSLIGLAEYQETQYF	TGTGCCAGCAGTCTCATCGGACTAGCGGAGTACCAAGAGACCCAGTACTTC	TRBV28	TRBJ2-5	TRBD2	NA
CASSYRDRADYGYTF	TGTGCCAGCAGTTATCGGGACAGGGCAGACTATGGCTACACCTTC	TRBV6-5	TRBJ1-2	TRBD1	few
CASQRADSRTDTQYF	TGTGCCAGCCAAAGGGCGGACTCGCGGACAGATACGCAGTATTTT	TRBV7-8	TRBJ2-3	NA	NA
CASSRGDNEQFF	TGTGCCAGCAGCCGGGGAGACAATGAGCAGTTCTTC	TRBV3-1/TRBV3-2	TRBJ2-1	NA	NA
CASSLLYNTDTQYF	TGTGCCAGCAGTTTGCTGTACAACACAGATACGCAGTATTTT	TRBV27	TRBJ2-3	NA	NA
CASSIQGDYGYTF	TGTGCCAGTAGTATACAGGGGGACTATGGCTACACCTTC	TRBV19	TRBJ1-2	TRBD1	NA
CASTREGAYTEAFF	TGTGCCAGCACCCGAGAGGGGGCTTACACTGAAGCTTTCTTT	TRBV2	TRBJ1-1	TRBD1	NA
CASSIWGQGDNQPQHF	TGTGCCAGTAGTATTTGGGGACAGGGCGACAATCAGCCCCAGCATTTT	TRBV19	TRBJ1-5	TRBD1	NA
CASSPQAGPLNTEAFF	TGTGCCAGCTCACCACAGGCAGGGCCACTGAACACTGAAGCTTTCTTT	TRBV18	TRBJ1-1	NA	once
CASSPPWSRGVGEKLFF	TGTGCCAGCTCACCACCGTGGTCCAGGGGGGTTGGTGAAAAACTGTTTTTT	TRBV18	TRBJ1-4	TRBD1	NA
CASSPRLAGLSYNEQFF	TGTGCCAGCAGCCCCCGACTGGCGGGTCTCTCCTACAATGAGCAGTTCTTC	TRBV7-8	TRBJ2-1	NA	NA
CASSWSGGLSYEQYF	TGTGCCAGCAGTTGGAGTGGGGGCCTCTCCTACGAGCAGTACTTC	TRBV27	TRBJ2-7	NA	NA
CASTRSGAGVPETQYF	TGTGCCAGCACCCGATCGGGAGCGGGAGTCCCAGAGACCCAGTACTTC	TRBV2	TRBJ2-5	TRBD2	NA
CASSPAGTETQYF	TGTGCCAGCAGCCCAGCGGGAACAGAGACCCAGTACTTC	TRBV28	TRBJ2-5	TRBD2	NA
CACRDRAYNEQFF	TGTGCCTGCCGGGACAGGGCTTACAATGAGCAGTTCTTC	TRBV7-2	TRBJ2-1	TRBD1	once
CASSSTSVWNTGELFF	TGCGCCAGCAGCTCAACTAGCGTCTGGAACACCGGGGAGCTGTTTTTT	TRBV5-1	TRBJ2-2	TRBD2	NA
CASSPRRLAGGPNEQYF	TGTGCCAGCAGCCCCCGGCGACTAGCGGGAGGGCCCAACGAGCAGTACTTC	TRBV7-9	TRBJ2-7	TRBD2	many
CASSRAGVIGNQPQHF	TGTGCCAGCAGCCGAGCAGGGGTGATAGGCAATCAGCCCCAGCATTTT	TRBV5-8	TRBJ1-5	NA	NA
CASIFGDYSNQPQHF	TGTGCCAGCATTTTCGGGGATTATAGCAATCAGCCCCAGCATTTT	TRBV6-5	TRBJ1-5	NA	NA
CATSRARDRGNTQYF	TGTGCCACCAGCAGAGCCCGGGACAGGGGAAATACGCAGTATTTT	TRBV15	TRBJ2-3	TRBD1	NA
CASSSPGLAVAPDTQYF	TGTGCCAGCAGCTCTCCGGGACTAGCGGTCGCACCAGATACGCAGTATTTT	TRBV7-8	TRBJ2-3	TRBD2	NA
CASSYNPGQQETQYF	TGCGCCAGCAGCTACAATCCGGGACAGCAAGAGACCCAGTACTTC	TRBV5-1	TRBJ2-5	TRBD1	NA
CASSVGVSYEQYF	TGTGCCAGTAGTGTCGGTGTATCCTACGAGCAGTACTTC	TRBV19	TRBJ2-7	NA	NA
CASSSSGTAKETQYF	TGTGCCAGTAGTTCCTCCGGGACAGCTAAAGAGACCCAGTACTTC	TRBV19	TRBJ2-5	TRBD1	NA
CASSVGGTGGGQETQYF	TGTGCCAGCAGCGTAGGAGGGACAGGGGGGGGACAAGAGACCCAGTACTTC	TRBV9	TRBJ2-5	TRBD1	NA
CAISESKLSGSQYF	TGTGCCATCAGTGAGTCCAAACTCAGCGGGAGCCAGTATTTT	TRBV10-3	TRBJ2-3	TRBD2	once
CASSLFAEQYF	TGTGCCAGCAGTCTTTTCGCGGAGCAGTACTTC	TRBV2	TRBJ2-7	NA	NA
CASSDPTGFSMNTEAFF	TGTGCCAGCAGCGACCCCACAGGGTTTTCCATGAACACTGAAGCTTTCTTT	TRBV2	TRBJ1-1	NA	NA
CASSRRVNEQFF	TGTGCCAGCAGTCGTCGCGTCAATGAGCAGTTCTTC	TRBV12-3/TRBV12-4	TRBJ2-1	NA	few
CASSIKRGTGELFF	TGTGCCAGCAGCATAAAAAGGGGGACCGGGGAGCTGTTTTTT	TRBV7-2	TRBJ2-2	NA	NA
CASSEESYTQYF	TGTGCCAGCAGTGAAGAATCATATACGCAGTATTTT	TRBV2	TRBJ2-3	NA	NA
CASFVSGSGYGYTF	TGTGCCAGCTTTGTCTCGGGGTCGGGCTATGGCTACACCTTC	TRBV28	TRBJ1-2	NA	NA
CSVQGAGGLAFYEQYF	TGCAGCGTTCAGGGGGCAGGGGGACTAGCGTTCTACGAGCAGTACTTC	TRBV29-1	TRBJ2-7	TRBD2	NA
CASSQGSSGSYEQYF	TGTGCCAGCAGCCAAGGATCTAGCGGATCCTACGAGCAGTACTTC	TRBV4-2	TRBJ2-7	TRBD2	NA
CASSHVAGGFNENEQFF	TGTGCCAGCAGCCATGTTGCGGGAGGTTTTAACGAAAATGAGCAGTTCTTC	TRBV3-1/TRBV3-2	TRBJ2-1	TRBD2	once